Only one count was recorded for the clone carrying this T cell receptor (beta chain). Germline CDR1 and CDR2: GTSNPN and SVGIG (reference sequence). This CDR3 comprises 15 residues. V lost 0 bases and J lost 0, with 6 bases in between. The sample originates from a study of blood T cell repertoires in COVID-19. Method: immunoSEQ multiplex PCR; TCRdb's copy keeps in-frame clones and lacks some. The repertoire consists of about 160,000 clones, with around 93% occurring once and the leading ten covering around 4.6%. The sequence was obtained from a woman aged 50 to 60 with acute or convalescent COVID-19. V usage is TRBV30 and J usage is TRBJ2-6, with no clear D. Specimen: peripheral blood. The chain's CDR3 is CAWSVLNSGANVLTF. CDR3 coding DNA: TGTGCCTGGAGTGTCCTTAACTCTGGGGCCAACGTCCTGACTTTC.